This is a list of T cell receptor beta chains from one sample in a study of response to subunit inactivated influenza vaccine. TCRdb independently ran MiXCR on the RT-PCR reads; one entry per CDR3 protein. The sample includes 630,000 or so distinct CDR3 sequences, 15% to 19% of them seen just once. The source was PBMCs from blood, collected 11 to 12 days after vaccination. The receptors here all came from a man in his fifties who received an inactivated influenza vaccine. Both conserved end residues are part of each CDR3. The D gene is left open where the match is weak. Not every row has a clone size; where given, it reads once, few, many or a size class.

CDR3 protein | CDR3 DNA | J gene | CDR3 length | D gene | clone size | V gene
CSAPSGGGGGEQYF | TGCAGTGCTCCCTCAGGCGGGGGGGGCGGGGAGCAGTACTTC | TRBJ2-7 | 14 | TRBD2 | many | TRBV20-1
CATSLGYQETQYF | TGTGCCACCAGTCTGGGTTACCAAGAGACCCAGTACTTC | TRBJ2-5 | 13 | NA | NA | TRBV15
CASSLEGRPGNTIYF | TGTGCCAGCAGCTTAGAGGGAAGGCCTGGAAACACCATATATTTT | TRBJ1-3 | 15 | NA | few | TRBV7-9
CASSPLPSDTQYF | TGTGCCAGCAGCCCCCTTCCGAGTGATACGCAGTATTTT | TRBJ2-3 | 13 | NA | few | TRBV5-6
CASSLEGYEAFF | TGTGCCAGCAGCTTAGAAGGGTATGAAGCTTTCTTT | TRBJ1-1 | 12 | NA | few | TRBV7-9
CASRGRGLFYGYTF | TGTGCCAGCCGGGGCAGGGGCCTTTTCTATGGCTACACCTTC | TRBJ1-2 | 14 | NA | NA | TRBV28
CASSRPGRENEQFF | TGTGCCAGCTCACGCCCGGGGCGGGAGAATGAGCAGTTCTTC | TRBJ2-1 | 14 | TRBD2 | NA | TRBV18
CASSYEPGLRPNTEAFF | TGTGCCAGCAGTTACGAACCTGGCCTTAGGCCGAACACTGAAGCTTTCTTT | TRBJ1-1 | 17 | NA | few | TRBV6-2/TRBV6-3
CASAGISYEQYF | TGTGCCAGCGCAGGGATCTCCTACGAGCAGTACTTC | TRBJ2-7 | 12 | NA | NA | TRBV6-2/TRBV6-3
CASSQGQGGPDTQYF | TGCGCCAGCAGCCAGGGACAGGGGGGCCCAGATACGCAGTATTTT | TRBJ2-3 | 15 | TRBD1 | NA | TRBV4-3
CASSGGQDFYEQYF | TGTGCCAGCAGCGGGGGACAGGATTTCTACGAGCAGTACTTC | TRBJ2-7 | 14 | TRBD1 | few | TRBV9
CASSFPSGGIADTQYF | TGCGCCAGCAGCTTTCCTAGCGGGGGCATCGCAGATACGCAGTATTTT | TRBJ2-3 | 16 | TRBD2 | NA | TRBV5-1
CSARRQGLAGIGQFF | TGCAGTGCTAGGAGACAGGGACTAGCGGGAATTGGGCAGTTCTTC | TRBJ2-1 | 15 | TRBD2 | few | TRBV20-1
CSARLGWDQPQHF | TGCAGTGCTAGACTGGGATGGGATCAGCCCCAGCATTTT | TRBJ1-5 | 13 | NA | few | TRBV20-1
CASSYPSGGGAYTDTQYF | TGTGCCAGCAGTTACCCCTCGGGCGGGGGGGCCTACACAGATACGCAGTATTTT | TRBJ2-3 | 18 | TRBD2 | NA | TRBV11-1
CSADSSGGTDTQYF | TGCAGCGCAGATTCTAGCGGAGGCACAGATACGCAGTATTTT | TRBJ2-3 | 14 | TRBD2 | NA | TRBV29-1
CAWGGRALDTGELFF | TGCGCTTGGGGCGGGAGGGCCCTTGACACCGGGGAGCTGTTTTTT | TRBJ2-2 | 15 | TRBD2 | many | TRBV20-1
CASRKREVQYEQYF | TGTGCCAGCAGGAAGCGGGAGGTTCAGTACGAGCAGTACTTC | TRBJ2-7 | 14 | TRBD2 | many | TRBV28
CASSVVQGASEQYF | TGTGCCAGCAGCGTAGTGCAGGGGGCGTCCGAGCAGTACTTC | TRBJ2-7 | 14 | TRBD1 | NA | TRBV9
CASRDPTGGPTLHF | TGTGCCAGCAGAGACCCAACAGGGGGCCCAACCCTCCACTTT | TRBJ1-6 | 14 | TRBD1 | NA | TRBV6-1
CASGTSGYNEQFF | TGCGCCAGTGGGACTAGCGGGTACAATGAGCAGTTCTTC | TRBJ2-1 | 13 | TRBD2 | many | TRBV4-3
CSARDWSSYEQYF | TGCAGTGCTAGAGATTGGAGCTCCTACGAGCAGTACTTC | TRBJ2-7 | 13 | NA | NA | TRBV20-1
CASSQDRGRSRYSPLHF | TGTGCCAGCAGCCAAGATAGAGGCCGCTCCCGATATTCACCCCTCCACTTT | TRBJ1-6 | 17 | NA | few | TRBV4-2
CASSFGLINEQFF | TGTGCCAGCAGCTTTGGGTTAATAAATGAGCAGTTCTTC | TRBJ2-1 | 13 | NA | many | TRBV5-6
CASSLTTTDTQYF | TGCGCCAGCAGCTTAACAACGACAGATACGCAGTATTTT | TRBJ2-3 | 13 | NA | NA | TRBV5-1
CSARPGGGGNQPQHF | TGCAGTGCCCGCCCGGGGGGCGGGGGCAATCAGCCCCAGCATTTT | TRBJ1-5 | 15 | NA | NA | TRBV20-1
CASTRGGLSNEQFF | TGTGCCAGCACTCGGGGGGGCCTCTCGAATGAGCAGTTCTTC | TRBJ2-1 | 14 | TRBD2 | NA | TRBV6-2/TRBV6-3
CSPRFGIQETQYF | TGCAGTCCACGTTTTGGGATACAAGAGACCCAGTACTTC | TRBJ2-5 | 13 | NA | few | TRBV20-1
CASSPRGNSGSEQYF | TGCGCCAGCAGCCCTCGGGGGAACAGCGGCAGCGAGCAGTACTTC | TRBJ2-7 | 15 | NA | few | TRBV5-1
CSARLAGAGDEQFF | TGCAGTGCTAGACTGGCGGGAGCTGGAGATGAGCAGTTCTTC | TRBJ2-1 | 14 | TRBD2 | NA | TRBV20-1